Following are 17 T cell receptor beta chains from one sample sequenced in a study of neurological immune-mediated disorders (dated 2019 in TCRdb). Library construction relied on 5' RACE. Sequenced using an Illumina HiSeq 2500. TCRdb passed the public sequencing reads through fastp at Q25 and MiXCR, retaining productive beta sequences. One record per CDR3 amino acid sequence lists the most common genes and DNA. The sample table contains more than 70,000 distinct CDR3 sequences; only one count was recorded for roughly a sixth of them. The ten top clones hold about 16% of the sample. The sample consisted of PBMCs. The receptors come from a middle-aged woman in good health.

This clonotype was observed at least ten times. CDR3 in DNA: TGCAGTGCTGGAATGACAGGGGGAAGGAATACGCAGTATTTT. Protein sequence: CSAGMTGGRNTQYF. V is TRBV20-1 and J is TRBJ2-3; TRBD1 matches 9 bases. The CDR3 extends over 14 amino acids. Germline V lookup: CDR1 DFQATT, CDR2 SNEGSKA (reference sequence). The ends lost 5 bases at V and 7 bases at J; junction bases unmatched: 10.

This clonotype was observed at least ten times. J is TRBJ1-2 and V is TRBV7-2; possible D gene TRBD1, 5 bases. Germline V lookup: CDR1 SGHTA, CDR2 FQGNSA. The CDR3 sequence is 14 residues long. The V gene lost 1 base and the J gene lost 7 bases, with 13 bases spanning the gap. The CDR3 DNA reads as TGTGCCAGCAGCTTAGTTTCAGGGCCGAGTGGCTACACCTTC. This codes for CASSLVSGPSGYTF. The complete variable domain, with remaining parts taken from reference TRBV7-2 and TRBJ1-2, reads GAGVSQSPSNKVTEKGKDVELRCDPISGHTALYWYRQSLGQGLEFLIYFQGNSAPDKSGLPSDRFSAERTGGSVSTLTIQRTQQEDSAVYLCASSLVSGPSGYTFGSGTRLTVV.

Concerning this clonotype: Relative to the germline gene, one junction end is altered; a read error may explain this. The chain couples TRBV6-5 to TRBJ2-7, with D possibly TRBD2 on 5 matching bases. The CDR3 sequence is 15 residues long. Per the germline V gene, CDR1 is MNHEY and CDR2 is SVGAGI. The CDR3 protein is CANSYSGSRAYEQYF. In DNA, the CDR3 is TGTGCCAACAGTTACTCGGGAAGCCGGGCCTACGAGCAGTACTTC.

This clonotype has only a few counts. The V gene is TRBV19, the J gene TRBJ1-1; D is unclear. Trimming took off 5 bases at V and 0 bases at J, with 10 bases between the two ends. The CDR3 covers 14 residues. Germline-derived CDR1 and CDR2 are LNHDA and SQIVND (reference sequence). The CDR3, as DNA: TGTGCCAGTAGTGTCTCGTCGGTGAACACTGAAGCTTTCTTT. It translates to CASSVSSVNTEAFF.

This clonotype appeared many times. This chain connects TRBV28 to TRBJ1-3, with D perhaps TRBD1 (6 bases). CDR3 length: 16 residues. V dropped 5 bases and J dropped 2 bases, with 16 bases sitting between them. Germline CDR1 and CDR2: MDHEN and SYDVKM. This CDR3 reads CASSPTGDTTGNTIYF. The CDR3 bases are TGTGCCAGCAGTCCTACTGGGGACACCACTGGAAACACCATATATTTT.

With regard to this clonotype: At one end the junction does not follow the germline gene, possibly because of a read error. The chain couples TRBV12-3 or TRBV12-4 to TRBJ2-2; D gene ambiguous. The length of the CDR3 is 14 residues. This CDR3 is CASSGIWRTGELFF. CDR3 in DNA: TGTGCCAGCAGTGGAATATGGCGTACCGGAGAGCTGTTTTTT.

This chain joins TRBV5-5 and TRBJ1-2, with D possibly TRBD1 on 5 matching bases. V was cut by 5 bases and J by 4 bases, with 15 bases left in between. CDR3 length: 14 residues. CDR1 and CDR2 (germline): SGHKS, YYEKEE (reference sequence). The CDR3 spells CASSRQGGTYGYTF. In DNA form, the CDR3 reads TGTGCCAGCAGTCGGCAGGGAGGGACCTATGGCTACACCTTC.

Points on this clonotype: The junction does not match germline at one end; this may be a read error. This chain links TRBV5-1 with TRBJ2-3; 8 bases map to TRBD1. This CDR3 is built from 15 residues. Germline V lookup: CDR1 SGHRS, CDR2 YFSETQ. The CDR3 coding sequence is TGCGCCAGAAGCTTAACAGGGGGGAGCACAGATACGCAGTATTTT. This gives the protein CARSLTGGSTDTQYF.

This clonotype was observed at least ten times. CDR3 nucleotides: TGTGCCAGCAGCCCGAAGACAGGGTCAAACACTGAAGCTTTCTTT. As protein: CASSPKTGSNTEAFF. This sequence joins TRBV7-2 and TRBJ1-1; 7 nucleotides agree with TRBD1. CDR3 length: 15 amino acids. V shed 5 bases, J shed 2 bases, and the junction held 8 bases outside the gene matches. Germline V CDR1 and CDR2: SGHTA, FQGNSA.

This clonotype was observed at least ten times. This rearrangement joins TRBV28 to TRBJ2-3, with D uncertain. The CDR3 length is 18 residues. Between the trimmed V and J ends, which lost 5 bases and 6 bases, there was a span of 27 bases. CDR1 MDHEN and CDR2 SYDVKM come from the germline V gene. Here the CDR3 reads CASSPPLLSPLYPDTQYF. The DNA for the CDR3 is TGTGCCAGCAGTCCTCCTCTTTTATCACCCTTGTATCCCGATACGCAGTATTTT.

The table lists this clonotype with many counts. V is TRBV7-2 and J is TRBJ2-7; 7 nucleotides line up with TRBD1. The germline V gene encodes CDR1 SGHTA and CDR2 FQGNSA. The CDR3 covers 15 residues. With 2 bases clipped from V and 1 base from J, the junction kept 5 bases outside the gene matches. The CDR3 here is CASSLSGTDSYEQYF. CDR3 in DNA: TGTGCCAGCAGCTTAAGTGGGACAGATTCCTACGAGCAGTACTTC.

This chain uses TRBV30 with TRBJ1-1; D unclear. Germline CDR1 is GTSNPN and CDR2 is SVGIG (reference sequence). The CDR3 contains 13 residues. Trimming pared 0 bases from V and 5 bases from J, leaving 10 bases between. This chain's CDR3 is CAWSVMVGTEAFF. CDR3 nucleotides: TGTGCCTGGAGTGTCATGGTGGGAACTGAAGCTTTCTTT.

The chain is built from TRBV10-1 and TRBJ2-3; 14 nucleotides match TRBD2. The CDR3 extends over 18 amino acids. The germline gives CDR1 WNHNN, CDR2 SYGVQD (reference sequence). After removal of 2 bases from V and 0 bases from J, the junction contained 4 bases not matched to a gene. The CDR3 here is CASSEGTSGGWSTDTQYF. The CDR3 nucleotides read TGCGCCAGCAGTGAGGGGACTAGCGGGGGCTGGAGCACAGATACGCAGTATTTT.

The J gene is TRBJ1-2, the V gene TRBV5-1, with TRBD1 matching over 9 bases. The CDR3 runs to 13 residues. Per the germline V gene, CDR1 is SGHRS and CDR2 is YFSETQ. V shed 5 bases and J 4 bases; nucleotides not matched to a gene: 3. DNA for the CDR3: TGCGCCAGCAGTGAGGGACAGGGCTATGGCTACACCTTC. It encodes CASSEGQGYGYTF.

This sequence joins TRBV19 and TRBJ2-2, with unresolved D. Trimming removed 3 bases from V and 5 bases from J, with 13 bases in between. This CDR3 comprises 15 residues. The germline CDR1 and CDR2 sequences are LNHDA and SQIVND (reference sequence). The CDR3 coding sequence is TGTGCCAGTAGTATTAATCCGGGTATAACCGGGGAGCTGTTTTTT. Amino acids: CASSINPGITGELFF.

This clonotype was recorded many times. CDR3 in amino acids: CASSLSDSGNTIYF. CDR3 bases: TGTGCCAGCAGCTTGAGCGACTCTGGAAACACCATATATTTT. The rearrangement joins TRBV7-6 to TRBJ1-3; D call uncertain. The CDR3 has 14 amino acids. Germline V gene lookup returns CDR1 SGHVS and CDR2 FNYEAQ. V gave up 3 bases and J gave up 0 bases, with 6 bases separating them.

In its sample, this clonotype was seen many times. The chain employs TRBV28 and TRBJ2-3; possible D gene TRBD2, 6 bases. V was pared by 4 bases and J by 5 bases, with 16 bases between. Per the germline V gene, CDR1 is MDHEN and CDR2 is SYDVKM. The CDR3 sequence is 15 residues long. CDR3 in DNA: TGTGCCAGCAGTTCCATCTCCACCGGGGGAGATACGCAGTATTTT. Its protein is CASSSISTGGDTQYF. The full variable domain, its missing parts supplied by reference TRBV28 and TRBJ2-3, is DVKVTQSSRYLVKRTGEKVFLECVQDMDHENMFWYRQDPGLGLRLIYFSYDVKMKEKGDIPEGYSVSREKKERFSLILESASTNQTSMYLCASSSISTGGDTQYFGPGTRLTVL.